The 18 T cell receptor beta chains presented below share a single source sample, sequenced in a study of cytomegalovirus exposure and HLA in healthy donors (dated by TCRdb to 2015 to 2018). The protocol used for the library was the immunoSEQ multiplex PCR assay. For the multiplex PCR, a mixture combining 60 forward primers for TCR Vbeta segments and 13 reverse primers for TCR Jbeta segments was used. This immuneACCESS table, as held by TCRdb, lists in-frame sequences with V and J called but not all clones. Of the missing ones, under half trace to an unresolved V gene in checked studies; the others have no known cause. The sample records some 97,000 clones, roughly three quarters of which are singletons. The ten largest clones represent 3% to 4% of the sample. The sequencing sample was made of PBMCs. These receptor sequences come from a woman between 50 and 59 years old in good health and CMV-seropositive.

The chain recombines TRBV19 with TRBJ1-5, with 12 nucleotides matching TRBD1. Germline CDR1 and CDR2: LNHDA and SQIVND (reference sequence). V lost 8 bases, J lost 2 bases, and 7 bases stayed unmatched. The CDR3 has 16 residues. This chain's CDR3 is CASSGTGGAGNQPQHF. The CDR3 nucleotides read TGTGCCAGTTCCGGGACAGGGGGCGCGGGCAATCAGCCCCAGCATTTT. The full variable domain, its missing parts supplied by reference TRBV19 and TRBJ1-5, is DGGITQSPKYLFRKEGQNVTLSCEQNLNHDAMYWYRQDPGQGLRLIYYSQIVNDFQKGDIAEGYSVSREKKESFPLTVTSAQKNPTAFYLCASSGTGGAGNQPQHFGDGTRLSIL.

This clone appeared a few times. This chain links TRBV5-5 with TRBJ2-7, with 9 positions matching TRBD2. The V and J ends lost 3 bases and 3 bases, in that order; junction bases with no gene match: 7. Germline V gives CDR1 SGHKS, CDR2 YYEKEE (reference sequence). This CDR3 comprises 15 residues. The CDR3 nucleotides read TGTGCCAGCAGCTCCCTAGCGGGACTGGGCTACGAGCAGTACTTC. Protein sequence: CASSSLAGLGYEQYF.

CDR3 DNA: TGTGCCAGCAGTGAACGGGCTAGCGGGGGTGTCACCGGGGAGCTGTTTTTT. Amino acid sequence: CASSERASGGVTGELFF. V gene TRBV6-1 combines with J gene TRBJ2-2, with 10 bases aligning to TRBD2. V was pared by 2 bases and J by 4 bases, with 7 bases of the junction left unmatched. This CDR3 has 17 amino acids. Germline CDR1 and CDR2: MNHNS and SASEGT.

The V gene is TRBV2, the J gene TRBJ2-3; 14 positions match TRBD2. V shed 6 bases and J 0 bases; nucleotides not matched to a gene: 5. The CDR3 runs to 17 residues. Per germline, CDR1 SNHLY and CDR2 FYNNEI. The CDR3 spells CASRGTSGSKSTDTQYF. CDR3 DNA sequence: TGTGCCAGCAGGGGGACTAGCGGGAGCAAGAGCACAGATACGCAGTATTTT.

This clone has a handful of counts. The chain recombines TRBV6-5 with TRBJ1-3; TRBD1 matches at 9 bases. Germline V gene lookup returns CDR1 MNHEY and CDR2 SVGAGI. V shed 6 bases, J shed 7 bases, and the junction held 7 bases outside the gene matches. This CDR3 has 14 amino acids. CDR3 protein: CASSKQGAGNTIYF. The CDR3 region has the DNA TGTGCCAGCAGCAAACAGGGGGCCGGGAACACCATATATTTT.

This chain connects TRBV11-2 to TRBJ2-7; a weak D match, TRBD1 (6 bases). Germline lookup yields CDR1 SGHAT and CDR2 FQNNGV. The V end was cut by 5 bases, the J end by 3 bases, with 8 bases between. This CDR3 region has 12 residues. CDR3 sequence: CASSPDSYEQYF. The CDR3 nucleotides are TGTGCCAGCAGCCCGGACAGCTACGAGCAGTACTTC.

The rearrangement links TRBV25-1 to TRBJ1-2; D gene ambiguous. V was shortened by 2 bases and J by 6 bases, with 10 bases between the two germline ends. The CDR3 spans 13 residues. Germline CDR1 is MGHDK and CDR2 is SYGVNS. The CDR3 DNA is TGTGCCAGCAGTGAACGATTAGTAAATGGCTACACCTTC. This translates into CASSERLVNGYTF.

This rearrangement joins TRBV2 to TRBJ1-1; 9 nucleotides line up with TRBD1. V trimming: 5 bases; J trimming: 5 bases; junction bases outside the gene matches: 6. The germline V gene has CDR1 SNHLY and CDR2 FYNNEI. This CDR3 contains 14 residues. Here the CDR3 DNA reads TGTGCCAGCAGTCCACAGGGGGCAGGGACTGAAGCTTTCTTT. Translating it yields CASSPQGAGTEAFF.

The genes are TRBV9 and TRBJ2-1; 13 bases line up with TRBD2. CDR1 is SGDLS and CDR2 is YYNGEE in the germline V gene. This CDR3 is built from 14 residues. The V gene end was trimmed by 3 bases and the J gene end by 9 bases; junction bases not matched to a gene: 3. The CDR3 region is CASSGTSGSSEQFF. The CDR3 nucleotides read TGTGCCAGCAGCGGGACTAGCGGGAGTAGTGAGCAGTTCTTC. Supplemented by reference TRBV9 and TRBJ2-1, the full variable domain reads DSGVTQTPKHLITATGQRVTLRCSPRSGDLSVYWYQQSLDQGLQFLIQYYNGEERAKGNILERFSAQQFPDLHSELNLSSLELGDSALYFCASSGTSGSSEQFFGPGTRLTVL.

V usage is TRBV11-2 and J usage is TRBJ1-5; D gene ambiguous. Trimming took 1 base from V and 4 from J, leaving 8 bases between them. Germline V gives CDR1 SGHAT, CDR2 FQNNGV. The CDR3 spans 14 residues. The CDR3 loop is CASSLAEVNQPQHF. In DNA form, the CDR3 reads TGTGCCAGCAGCTTAGCAGAGGTTAATCAGCCCCAGCATTTT.

This sequence joins TRBV27 and TRBJ2-1; TRBD2 might be the D (5 bases). Germline V gene lookup returns CDR1 MNHEY and CDR2 SMNVEV (reference sequence). Trimming removed 2 bases from V and 1 base from J, with 9 bases in between. The CDR3 spans 15 residues. The CDR3 nucleotides read TGTGCCAGCAGTTTAGCGGAGGTATCCTACAATGAGCAGTTCTTC. Amino acids: CASSLAEVSYNEQFF.

The chain joins TRBV11-2 to TRBJ2-5, with 7 bases matching TRBD1. Germline CDR1 is SGHAT and CDR2 is FQNNGV. The V gene end was trimmed by 1 base and the J gene end by 2 bases; junction bases not matched to a gene: 1. This CDR3 contains 14 residues. In DNA form, the CDR3 reads TGTGCCAGCAGCTTAGGGGACAGACAAGAGACCCAGTACTTC. Encoded protein: CASSLGDRQETQYF.

This clone was observed a single time. The chain couples TRBV19 to TRBJ2-2; D is uncertain. The CDR3 has 16 residues. V was pared by 10 bases and J by 0 bases, with 18 bases between. The V gene's germline CDR1 is LNHDA and CDR2 SQIVND (reference sequence). The CDR3 coding sequence is TGTGCCACCAAATATGGAGACCTACCGAACACCGGGGAGCTGTTTTTT. It yields the protein CATKYGDLPNTGELFF. The whole variable domain, remainder taken from reference TRBV19 and TRBJ2-2, is DGGITQSPKYLFRKEGQNVTLSCEQNLNHDAMYWYRQDPGQGLRLIYYSQIVNDFQKGDIAEGYSVSREKKESFPLTVTSAQKNPTAFYLCATKYGDLPNTGELFFGEGSRLTVL.

This chain joins TRBV6-6 and TRBJ2-3; D gene ambiguous. There are 14 residues in the CDR3. Trimming removed 0 bases at V and 1 base at J, with 5 bases between. Germline-derived CDR1 and CDR2 are MNHNY and SVGAGI (reference sequence). CDR3 coding DNA: TGTGCCAGCAGTTACTCCCCCGGCACAGATACGCAGTATTTT. It encodes CASSYSPGTDTQYF.

Concerning this clone itself: Germline is not matched at one junction end, which may reflect a read error. V and J are TRBV7-9 and TRBJ2-1; 10 bases align to TRBD2. The CDR3 extends over 15 amino acids. Per the germline V gene, CDR1 is SEHNR and CDR2 is FQNEAQ (reference sequence). CDR3 protein: CSSSSWGSGRNEQFF. The CDR3 DNA sequence: TGTTCCAGCAGCTCCTGGGGTAGCGGGAGGAATGAGCAGTTCTTC.

This chain links TRBV19 with TRBJ2-3, with 7 nucleotides matching TRBD2. J was trimmed by 1 base and V by 5 bases; bases with no gene match: 3. The CDR3 length is 14 residues. Germline values: CDR1 LNHDA, CDR2 SQIVND (reference sequence). The chain's CDR3 is CASSFRGGTDTQYF. The DNA of the CDR3 is TGTGCCAGTAGTTTTCGGGGGGGCACAGATACGCAGTATTTT.

This sequence joins TRBV5-4 and TRBJ1-5; 12 bases are shared with TRBD1. V lost 4 bases and J lost 2; bases outside the gene matches: 10. The CDR3 contains 18 residues. The V gene's germline CDR1 is SGHNT and CDR2 YYREEE (reference sequence). CDR3 DNA: TGTGCCAGCAGCCACACCGGGACAGGGGGCTCTCGCAATCAGCCCCAGCATTTT. This codes for CASSHTGTGGSRNQPQHF.

This chain uses TRBV9 with TRBJ2-2, with a possible D match to TRBD1 (6 bases). V was pared by 5 bases and J by 5 bases, with 19 bases between. Germline assignment: CDR1 SGDLS and CDR2 YYNGEE. This CDR3 has 16 amino acids. CDR3 DNA: TGTGCCAGCAGGACGGAAACGACAGGAGGAACCGGGGAGCTGTTTTTT. As protein: CASRTETTGGTGELFF.